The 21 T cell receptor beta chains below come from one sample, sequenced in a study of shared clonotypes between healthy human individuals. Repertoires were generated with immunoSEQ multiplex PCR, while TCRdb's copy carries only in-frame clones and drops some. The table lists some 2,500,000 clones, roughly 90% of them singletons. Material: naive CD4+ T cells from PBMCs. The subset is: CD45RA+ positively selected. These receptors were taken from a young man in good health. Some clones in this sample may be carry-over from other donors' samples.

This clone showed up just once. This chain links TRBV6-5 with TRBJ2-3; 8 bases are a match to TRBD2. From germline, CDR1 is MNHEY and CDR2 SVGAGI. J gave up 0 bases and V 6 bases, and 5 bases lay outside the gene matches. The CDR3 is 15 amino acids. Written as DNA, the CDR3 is TGTGCCAGCAGGGAGGCTAGCGGGAGCACAGATACGCAGTATTTT. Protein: CASREASGSTDTQYF.

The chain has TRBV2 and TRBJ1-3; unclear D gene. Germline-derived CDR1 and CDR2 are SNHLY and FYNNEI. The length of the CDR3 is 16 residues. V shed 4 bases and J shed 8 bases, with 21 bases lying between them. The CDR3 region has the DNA TGTGCCAGCAGTGTAGGGCTAGCCCCGGTGATAGACACCATATATTTT. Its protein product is CASSVGLAPVIDTIYF.

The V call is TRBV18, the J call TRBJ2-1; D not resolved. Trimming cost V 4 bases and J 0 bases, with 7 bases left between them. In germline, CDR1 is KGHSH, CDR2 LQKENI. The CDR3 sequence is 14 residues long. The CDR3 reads CASSRPVSYNEQFF. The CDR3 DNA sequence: TGTGCCAGCTCACGCCCCGTCTCCTACAATGAGCAGTTCTTC.

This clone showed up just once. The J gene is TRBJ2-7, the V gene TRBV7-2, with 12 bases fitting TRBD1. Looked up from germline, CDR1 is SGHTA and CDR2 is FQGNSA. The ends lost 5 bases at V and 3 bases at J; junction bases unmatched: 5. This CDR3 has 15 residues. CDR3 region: CASSAGTGGYYEQYF. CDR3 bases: TGTGCCAGCAGCGCCGGGACAGGGGGCTACTACGAGCAGTACTTC.

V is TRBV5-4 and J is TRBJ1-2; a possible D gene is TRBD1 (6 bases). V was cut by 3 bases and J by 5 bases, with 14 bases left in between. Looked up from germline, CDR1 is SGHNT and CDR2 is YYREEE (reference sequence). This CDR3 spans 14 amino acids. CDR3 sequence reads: CASSSQLTGYGYTF. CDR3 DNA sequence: TGTGCCAGCAGCTCACAACTGACAGGATATGGCTACACCTTC.

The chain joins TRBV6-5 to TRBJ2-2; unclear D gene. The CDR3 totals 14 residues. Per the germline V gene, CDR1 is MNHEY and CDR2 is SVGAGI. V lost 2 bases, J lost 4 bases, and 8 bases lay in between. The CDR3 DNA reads TGTGCCAGCAGTTACAGGGTGGGCACCGGGGAGCTGTTTTTT. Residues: CASSYRVGTGELFF.

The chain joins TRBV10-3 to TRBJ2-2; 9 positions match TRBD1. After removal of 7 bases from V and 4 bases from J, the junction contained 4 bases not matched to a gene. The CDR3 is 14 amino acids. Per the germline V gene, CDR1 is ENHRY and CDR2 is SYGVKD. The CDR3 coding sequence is TGTGCCATCAACCCGGACAGGGGCACCGGGGAGCTGTTTTTT. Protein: CAINPDRGTGELFF.

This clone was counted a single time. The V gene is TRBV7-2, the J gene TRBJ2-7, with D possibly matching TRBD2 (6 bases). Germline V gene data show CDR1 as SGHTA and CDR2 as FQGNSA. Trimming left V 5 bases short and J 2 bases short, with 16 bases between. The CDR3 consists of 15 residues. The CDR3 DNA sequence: TGTGCCAGCAGCCCGGGGGTGCGGAGTGCCTACGAGCAGTACTTC. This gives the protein CASSPGVRSAYEQYF.

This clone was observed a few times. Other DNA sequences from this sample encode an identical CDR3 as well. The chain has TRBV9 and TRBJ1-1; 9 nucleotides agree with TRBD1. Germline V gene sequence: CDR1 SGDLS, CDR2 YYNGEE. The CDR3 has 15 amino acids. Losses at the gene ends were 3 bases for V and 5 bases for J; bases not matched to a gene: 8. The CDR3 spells CASSATGQGGTEAFF. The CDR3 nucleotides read TGTGCCAGCAGCGCCACGGGACAGGGAGGGACTGAAGCTTTCTTT.

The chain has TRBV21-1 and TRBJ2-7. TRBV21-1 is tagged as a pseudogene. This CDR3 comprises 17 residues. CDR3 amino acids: CASSKGSPPIHLYEQYF. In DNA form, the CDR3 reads TGTGCCAGCAGCAAGGGATCACCACCCATACATTTATACGAGCAGTACTTC.

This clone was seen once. DNA for the CDR3: TGTGCCAGCAGTTACTCGGCGGAGCAGTACTTC. Translating it yields CASSYSAEQYF. The V gene is TRBV6-5, the J gene TRBJ2-7; D remains unclear. The CDR3 length is 11 residues. Trimming took 0 bases from V and 7 from J, leaving 4 bases between them. From germline, CDR1 is MNHEY and CDR2 SVGAGI.

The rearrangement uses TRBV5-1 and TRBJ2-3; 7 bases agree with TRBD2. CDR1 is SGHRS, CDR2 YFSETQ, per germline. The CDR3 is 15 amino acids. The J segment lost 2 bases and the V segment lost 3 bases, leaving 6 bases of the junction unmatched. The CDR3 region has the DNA TGCGCCAGCAGCTCCGCGGGGGACCTCACAGATACGCAGTATTTT. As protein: CASSSAGDLTDTQYF.

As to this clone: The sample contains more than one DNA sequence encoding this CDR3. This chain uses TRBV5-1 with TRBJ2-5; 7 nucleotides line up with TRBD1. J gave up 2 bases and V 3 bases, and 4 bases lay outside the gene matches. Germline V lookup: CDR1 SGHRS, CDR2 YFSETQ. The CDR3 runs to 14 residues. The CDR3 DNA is TGCGCCAGCAGCTCAGGGACAGATCAAGAGACCCAGTACTTC. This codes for CASSSGTDQETQYF. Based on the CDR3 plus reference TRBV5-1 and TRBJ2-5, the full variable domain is KAGVTQTPRYLIKTRGQQVTLSCSPISGHRSVSWYQQTPGQGLQFLFEYFSETQRNKGNFPGRFSGRQFSNSRSEMNVSTLELGDSALYLCASSSGTDQETQYFGPGTRLLVL.

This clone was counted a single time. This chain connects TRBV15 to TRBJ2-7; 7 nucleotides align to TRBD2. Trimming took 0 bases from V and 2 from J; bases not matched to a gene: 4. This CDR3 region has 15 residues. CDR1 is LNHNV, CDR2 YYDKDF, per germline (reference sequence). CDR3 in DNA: TGTGCCACCAGCAGAGATACAAGCGGGACCTACGAGCAGTACTTC. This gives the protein CATSRDTSGTYEQYF.

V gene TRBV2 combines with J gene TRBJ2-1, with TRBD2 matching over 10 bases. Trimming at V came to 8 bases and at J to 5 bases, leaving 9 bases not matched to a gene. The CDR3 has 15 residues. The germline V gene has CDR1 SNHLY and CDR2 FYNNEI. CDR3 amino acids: CASAPAGGPNNEQFF. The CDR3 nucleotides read TGTGCCAGCGCGCCAGCGGGAGGGCCGAACAATGAGCAGTTCTTC.

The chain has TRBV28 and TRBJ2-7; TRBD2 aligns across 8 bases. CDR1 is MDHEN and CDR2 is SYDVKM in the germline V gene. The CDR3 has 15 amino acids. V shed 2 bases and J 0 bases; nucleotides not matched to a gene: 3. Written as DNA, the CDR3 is TGTGCCAGCAGTTTAGCGGGGGGCGCCTCCTACGAGCAGTACTTC. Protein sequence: CASSLAGGASYEQYF.

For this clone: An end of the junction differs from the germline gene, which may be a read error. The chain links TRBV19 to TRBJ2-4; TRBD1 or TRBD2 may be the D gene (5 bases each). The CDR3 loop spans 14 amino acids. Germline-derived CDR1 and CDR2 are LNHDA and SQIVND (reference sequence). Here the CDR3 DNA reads TGTGCCAGTAGTACCTCACCGGGGCGTCAGCGGCAGAGATTC. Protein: CASSTSPGRQRQRF.

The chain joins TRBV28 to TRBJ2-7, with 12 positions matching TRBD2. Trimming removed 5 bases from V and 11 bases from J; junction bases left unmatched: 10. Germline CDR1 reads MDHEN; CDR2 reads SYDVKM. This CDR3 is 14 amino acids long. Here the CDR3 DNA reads TGTGCCAGCAGTAGCGGGACTAGCGGGCCCGCGGAGTACTTC. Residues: CASSSGTSGPAEYF.

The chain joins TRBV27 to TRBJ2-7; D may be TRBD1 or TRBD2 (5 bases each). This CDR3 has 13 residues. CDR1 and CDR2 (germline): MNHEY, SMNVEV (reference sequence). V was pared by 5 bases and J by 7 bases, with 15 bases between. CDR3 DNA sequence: TGTGCCAGCAGTCTCAGGGAGAGAGTTGAGCAGTACTTC. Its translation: CASSLRERVEQYF.

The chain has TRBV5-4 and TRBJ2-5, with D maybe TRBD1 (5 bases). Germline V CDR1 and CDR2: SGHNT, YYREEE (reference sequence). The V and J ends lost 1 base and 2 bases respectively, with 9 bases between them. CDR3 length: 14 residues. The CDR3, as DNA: TGTGCCAGCAGCTTGCGCAGGGATCAAGAGACCCAGTACTTC. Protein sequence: CASSLRRDQETQYF.

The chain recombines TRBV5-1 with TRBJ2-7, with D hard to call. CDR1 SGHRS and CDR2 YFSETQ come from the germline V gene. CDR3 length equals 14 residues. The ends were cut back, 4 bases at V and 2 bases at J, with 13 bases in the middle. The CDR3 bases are TGCGCCAGCAGCATAGCCCTGAGCGCCTACGAGCAGTACTTC. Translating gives CASSIALSAYEQYF.